Each of the 10 T cell receptor beta chains below was sequenced from the same sample in a study of breast tumors, draining lymph nodes, adjacent tissues (dated by TCRdb to the mid-2010s). Lymph node samples came from the axillary draining lymph nodes of breast cancer patients. The library was generated by multiplex PCR. TCRdb lists the instrument as Illumina HiSeq 2000. TCRdb handled the public reads itself, with Q25 trimming in fastp and clone calling in MiXCR, and kept productive beta chains. When rows share a CDR3 protein, they turn into one entry using the most common DNA and genes. This sample has over 130,000 distinct CDR3 sequences in its table, and approximately 30% of those were observed once. Clones ranked in the top ten supply about 2.5% of the sample. Sequences were obtained from axillary lymph node tissue. Source of these receptors: a female donor with breast cancer. Some clones in this sample may be carry-over from other donors' samples.

This clonotype was counted ten times or more. The J gene is TRBJ2-1, the V gene TRBV29-1; TRBD2 matches 11 bases. Germline assignment: CDR1 SQVTM and CDR2 ANQGSEA. After removal of 3 bases from V and 7 bases from J, the junction contained 11 bases not matched to a gene. The CDR3 runs 16 residues. The CDR3 DNA is TGCAGCGTTGATGTAGCGGGGGGGTTCGGGGGGAATGAGCAGTTCTTC. This codes for CSVDVAGGFGGNEQFF.

This clonotype was detected ten times or more. The rearrangement links TRBV5-1 to TRBJ1-2, with 8 bases aligning to TRBD1. CDR1 is SGHRS and CDR2 is YFSETQ in the germline V gene. There are 13 residues in the CDR3. V dropped 4 bases and J dropped 14; count of bases not matched to a gene: 13. CDR3 DNA: TGCGCCAGCAGCCCCGACAGGGGCGCCGGGGGGACCTTC. This translates into CASSPDRGAGGTF.

Comment on this clonotype: Compared with germline, one end of the junction differs, possibly owing to a read error. The chain uses TRBV28 and TRBJ1-3, with unresolved D. The CDR3 is made up of 17 amino acids. Germline CDR1 is MDHEN and CDR2 is SYDVKM. CDR3 in amino acids: CASSPLTVRLGRKHHIF. In DNA form, the CDR3 reads TGTGCCAGCAGTCCTTTAACGGTGAGGCTTGGGCGGAAACACCATATATTT.

This clonotype was found many times. The gene calls are TRBV15 and TRBJ1-2, with TRBD1 matching 7 bases. The CDR3 has 16 residues. Per the germline V gene, CDR1 is LNHNV and CDR2 is YYDKDF (reference sequence). V lost 0 bases to trimming and J lost 0 bases; unmatched junction nucleotides: 4. The CDR3: CATSRDRGQTNYGYTF. The CDR3 nucleotides read TGTGCCACCAGCAGAGATAGGGGACAGACTAACTATGGCTACACCTTC. The whole variable domain, remainder taken from reference TRBV15 and TRBJ1-2, is DAMVIQNPRYQVTQFGKPVTLSCSQTLNHNVMYWYQQKSSQAPKLLFHYYDKDFNNEADTPDNFQSRRPNTSFCFLDIRSPGLGDTAMYLCATSRDRGQTNYGYTFGSGTRLTVV.

This clonotype showed up many times. This chain links TRBV30 with TRBJ2-3, with 7 nucleotides matching TRBD2. Germline loops: CDR1 GTSNPN, CDR2 SVGIG (reference sequence). The CDR3 length is 15 residues. With 0 bases clipped from V and 2 bases from J, the junction kept 5 bases outside the gene matches. The CDR3 nucleotides read TGTGCCTGGAGTGTAACTAGCGCCCACACAGATACGCAGTATTTT. Translated: CAWSVTSAHTDTQYF.

The table lists this clonotype with many counts. The rearrangement links TRBV7-6 to TRBJ2-5; unclear D gene. Germline loops: CDR1 SGHVS, CDR2 FNYEAQ. V lost 1 base, J lost 4 bases, and 13 bases lay in between. This CDR3 region has 15 residues. The CDR3 sequence: CASSLGTYPAETQYF. CDR3 sequence (DNA): TGTGCCAGCAGCTTAGGGACCTACCCGGCAGAGACCCAGTACTTC.

This clonotype showed up many times. V is TRBV3-1 and J is TRBJ2-6, with a tentative D call TRBD1 (6 bases). Germline lookup yields CDR1 LGHDT and CDR2 YNNKEL (reference sequence). Trimming took off 3 bases at V and 0 bases at J, with 6 bases between the two ends. The CDR3 runs to 15 residues. In DNA, the CDR3 is TGTGCCAGCAGCCAGGACAGCTCTGGGGCCAACGTCCTGACTTTC. Protein sequence: CASSQDSSGANVLTF.

The chain links TRBV12-5 to TRBJ2-1; unclear D gene. The V gene's germline CDR1 is LGHNT and CDR2 FRNRAP. The CDR3 runs to 11 residues. With 6 bases removed from V and 10 bases from J, the gap between germline ends came to 10 bases. The CDR3 reads CASGELGEQFF. CDR3 sequence (DNA): TGTGCTAGTGGGGAGTTGGGGGAGCAGTTCTTC.

In this sample, this clonotype turned up many times. With a much larger clone just one base away, this may be a read error. V usage is TRBV9 and J usage is TRBJ1-6, with TRBD1 matching 9 bases. CDR3 length: 15 amino acids. The germline V gene encodes CDR1 SGDLS and CDR2 YYNGEE. As DNA, the CDR3 is TGTGCCAGCAGCACATCTACAGGGGGCGATTCACCCCCCCACTTT. Translated, it gives CASSTSTGGDSPPHF. Based on the CDR3 plus reference TRBV9 and TRBJ1-6, the full variable domain is DSGVTQTPKHLITATGQRVTLRCSPRSGDLSVYWYQQSLDQGLQFLIQYYNGEERAKGNILERFSAQQFPDLHSELNLSSLELGDSALYFCASSTSTGGDSPPHFGNGTRLTVT.

The gene calls are TRBV9 and TRBJ1-2; D may be TRBD1 (5 bases). The CDR3 is made up of 12 amino acids. Germline V CDR1 and CDR2: SGDLS, YYNGEE. The germline V and J ends were trimmed by 6 bases and 7 bases, with 13 bases remaining between them. CDR3 sequence (DNA): TGTGCCAGCACAGTAGCGGGGGTTGGCTACACCTTC. Translation gives CASTVAGVGYTF. Combining the CDR3 with reference TRBV9 and TRBJ1-2 gives the whole variable domain DSGVTQTPKHLITATGQRVTLRCSPRSGDLSVYWYQQSLDQGLQFLIQYYNGEERAKGNILERFSAQQFPDLHSELNLSSLELGDSALYFCASTVAGVGYTFGSGTRLTVV.